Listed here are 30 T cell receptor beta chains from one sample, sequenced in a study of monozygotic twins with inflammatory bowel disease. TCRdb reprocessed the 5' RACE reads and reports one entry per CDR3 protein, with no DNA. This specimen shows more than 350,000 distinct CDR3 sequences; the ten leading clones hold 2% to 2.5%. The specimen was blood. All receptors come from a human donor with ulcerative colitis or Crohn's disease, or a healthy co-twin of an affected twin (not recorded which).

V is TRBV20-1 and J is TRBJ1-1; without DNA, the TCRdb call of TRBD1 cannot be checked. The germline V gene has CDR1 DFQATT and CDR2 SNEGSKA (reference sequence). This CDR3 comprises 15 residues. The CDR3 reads CSAPLGGGLPNEAFF.

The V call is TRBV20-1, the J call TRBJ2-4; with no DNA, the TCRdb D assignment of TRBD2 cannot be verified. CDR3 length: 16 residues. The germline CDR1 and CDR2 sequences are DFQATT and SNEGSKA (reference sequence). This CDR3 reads CSASPPSGGWGNIQYF.

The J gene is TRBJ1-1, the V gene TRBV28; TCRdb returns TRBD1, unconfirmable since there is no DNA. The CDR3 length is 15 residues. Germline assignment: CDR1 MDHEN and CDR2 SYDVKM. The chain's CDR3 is CASSDPGILNTEAFF.

CDR3 loop: CASREGTGIYNEQFF. The chain couples TRBV14 to TRBJ2-1; TCRdb's D call, TRBD1, is unchecked because there is no DNA. Looked up from germline, CDR1 is SGHDN and CDR2 is FVKESK. This CDR3 region has 15 residues.

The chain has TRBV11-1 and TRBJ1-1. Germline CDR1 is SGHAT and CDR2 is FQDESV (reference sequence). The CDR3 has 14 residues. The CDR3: CASSHSDGNTEAFF.

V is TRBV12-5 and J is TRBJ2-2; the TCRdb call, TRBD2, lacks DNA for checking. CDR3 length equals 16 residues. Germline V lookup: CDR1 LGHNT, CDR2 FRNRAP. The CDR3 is CASGFAIGTLTGELFF.

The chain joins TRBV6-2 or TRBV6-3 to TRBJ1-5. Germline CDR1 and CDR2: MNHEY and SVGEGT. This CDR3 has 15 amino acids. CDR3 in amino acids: CASRFAGWGNQPQHF.

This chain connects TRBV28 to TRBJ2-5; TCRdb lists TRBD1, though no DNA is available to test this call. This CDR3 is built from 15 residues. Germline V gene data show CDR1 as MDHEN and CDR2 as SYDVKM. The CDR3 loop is CASSSPGTTQETQYF.

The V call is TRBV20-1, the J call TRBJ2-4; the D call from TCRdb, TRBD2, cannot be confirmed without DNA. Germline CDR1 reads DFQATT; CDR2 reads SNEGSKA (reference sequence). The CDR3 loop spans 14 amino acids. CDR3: CSARVSIEGNIQYF.

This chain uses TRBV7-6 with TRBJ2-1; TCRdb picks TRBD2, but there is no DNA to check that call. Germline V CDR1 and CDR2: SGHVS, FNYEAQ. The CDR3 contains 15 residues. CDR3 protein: CASSWGGGRANEQFF.

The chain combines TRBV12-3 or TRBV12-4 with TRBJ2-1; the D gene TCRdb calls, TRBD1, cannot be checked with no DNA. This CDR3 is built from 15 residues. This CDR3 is CASSPDSVGYNEQFF.

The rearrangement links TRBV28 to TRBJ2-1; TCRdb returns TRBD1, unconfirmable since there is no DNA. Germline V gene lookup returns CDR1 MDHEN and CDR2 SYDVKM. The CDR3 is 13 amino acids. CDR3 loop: CASSLSDRGHGFF.

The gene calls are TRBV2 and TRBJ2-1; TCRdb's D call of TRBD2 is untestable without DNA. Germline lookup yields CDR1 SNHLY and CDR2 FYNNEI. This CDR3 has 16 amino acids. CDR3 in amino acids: CASRLTSGSSYNEQFF.

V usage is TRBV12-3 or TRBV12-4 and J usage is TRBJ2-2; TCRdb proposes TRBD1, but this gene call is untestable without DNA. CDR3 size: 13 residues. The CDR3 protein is CASILWGSGELFF.

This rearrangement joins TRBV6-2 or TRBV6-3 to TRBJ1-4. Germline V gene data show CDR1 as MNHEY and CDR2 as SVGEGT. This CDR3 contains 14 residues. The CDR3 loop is CASSSVLIGEKLFF.

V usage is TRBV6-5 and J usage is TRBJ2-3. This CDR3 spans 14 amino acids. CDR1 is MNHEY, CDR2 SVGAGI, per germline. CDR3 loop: CASSYTTFTDTQYF.

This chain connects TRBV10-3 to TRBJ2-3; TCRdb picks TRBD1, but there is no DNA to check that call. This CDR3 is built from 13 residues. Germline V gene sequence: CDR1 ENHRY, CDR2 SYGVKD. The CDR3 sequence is CAIAGSYTDTQYF.

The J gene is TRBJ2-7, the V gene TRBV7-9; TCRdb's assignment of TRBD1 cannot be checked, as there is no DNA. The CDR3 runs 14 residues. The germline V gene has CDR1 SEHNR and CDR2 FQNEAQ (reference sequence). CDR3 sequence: CASSVTGGMDEQYF.

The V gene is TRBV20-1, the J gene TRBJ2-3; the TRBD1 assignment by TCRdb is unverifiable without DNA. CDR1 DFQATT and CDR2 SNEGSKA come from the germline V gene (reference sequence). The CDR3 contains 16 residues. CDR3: CSAREFRAGALDTQYF.

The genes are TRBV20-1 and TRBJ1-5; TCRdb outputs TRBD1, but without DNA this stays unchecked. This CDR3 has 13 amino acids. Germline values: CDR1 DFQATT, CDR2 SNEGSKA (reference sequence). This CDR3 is CTYLTPERGAQHF.

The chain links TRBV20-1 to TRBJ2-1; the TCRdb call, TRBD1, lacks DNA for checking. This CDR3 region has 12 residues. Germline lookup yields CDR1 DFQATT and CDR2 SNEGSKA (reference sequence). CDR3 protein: CSASGTAYRSFF.

CDR3 protein: CASSPGAGTSYGYTF. The chain joins TRBV5-1 to TRBJ1-2; TCRdb proposes TRBD1, but this gene call is untestable without DNA. CDR1 is SGHRS and CDR2 is YFSETQ in the germline V gene. The CDR3 covers 15 residues.

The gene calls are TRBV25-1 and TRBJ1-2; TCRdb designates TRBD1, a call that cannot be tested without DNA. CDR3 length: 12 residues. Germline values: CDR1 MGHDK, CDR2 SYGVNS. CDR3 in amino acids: CASSGGTYGYTF.

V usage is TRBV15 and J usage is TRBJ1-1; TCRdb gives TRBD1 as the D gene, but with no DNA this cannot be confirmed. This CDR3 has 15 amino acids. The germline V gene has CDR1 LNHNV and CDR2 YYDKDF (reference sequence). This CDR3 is CATSRDQSGVTEAFF.

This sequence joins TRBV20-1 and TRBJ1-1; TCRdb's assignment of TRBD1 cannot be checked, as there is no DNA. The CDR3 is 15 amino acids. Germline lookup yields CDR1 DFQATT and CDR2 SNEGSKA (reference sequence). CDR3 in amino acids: CSARGAALRNTEAFF.

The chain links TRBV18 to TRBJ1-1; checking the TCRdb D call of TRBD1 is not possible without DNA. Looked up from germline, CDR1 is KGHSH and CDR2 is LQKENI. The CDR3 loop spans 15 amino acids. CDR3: CASSPEQAWNTEAFF.

This chain's CDR3 is CSARGETGISNQPQHF. This sequence joins TRBV20-1 and TRBJ1-5; TCRdb outputs TRBD1, but without DNA this stays unchecked. CDR1 is DFQATT, CDR2 SNEGSKA, per germline (reference sequence). The CDR3 contains 16 residues.

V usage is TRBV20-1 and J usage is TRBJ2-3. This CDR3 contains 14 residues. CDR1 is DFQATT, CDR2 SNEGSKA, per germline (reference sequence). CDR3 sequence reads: CSATALGNTDTQYF.

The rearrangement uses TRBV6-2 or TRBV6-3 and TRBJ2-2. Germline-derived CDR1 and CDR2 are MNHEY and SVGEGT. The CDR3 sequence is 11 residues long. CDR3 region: CASAGTGELFF.

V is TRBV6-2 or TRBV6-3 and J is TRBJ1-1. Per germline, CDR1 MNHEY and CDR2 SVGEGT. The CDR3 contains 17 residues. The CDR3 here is CASSYSRRNGRHTEAFF.